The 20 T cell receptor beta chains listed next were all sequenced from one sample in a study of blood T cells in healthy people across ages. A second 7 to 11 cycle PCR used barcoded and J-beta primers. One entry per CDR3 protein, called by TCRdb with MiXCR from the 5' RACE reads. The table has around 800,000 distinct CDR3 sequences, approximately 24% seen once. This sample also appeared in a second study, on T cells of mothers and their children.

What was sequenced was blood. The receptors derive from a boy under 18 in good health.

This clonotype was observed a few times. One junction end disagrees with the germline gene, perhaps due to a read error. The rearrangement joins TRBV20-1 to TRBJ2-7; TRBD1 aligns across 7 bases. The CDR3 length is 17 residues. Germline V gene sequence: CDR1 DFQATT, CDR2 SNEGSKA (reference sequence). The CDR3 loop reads CSARHPGQPAASYKQYF. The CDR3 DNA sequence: TGCAGTGCTAGACACCCGGGACAGCCGGCTGCCTCCTACAAGCAGTACTTC.

The CDR3 loop is CAISTIRYGYTF. The CDR3 nucleotides are TGTGCCATCAGCACCATCCGCTATGGCTACACCTTC. J is TRBJ1-2 and V is TRBV10-3; D remains unclear. The CDR3 totals 12 residues. Trimming shortened V by 6 bases and J by 4 bases, and 9 bases separated the two germline ends. CDR1 is ENHRY and CDR2 is SYGVKD in the germline V gene.

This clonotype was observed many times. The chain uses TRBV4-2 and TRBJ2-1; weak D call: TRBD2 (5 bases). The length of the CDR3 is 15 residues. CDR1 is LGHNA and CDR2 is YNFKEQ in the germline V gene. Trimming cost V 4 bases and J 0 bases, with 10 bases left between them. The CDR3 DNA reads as TGTGCCAGCAGCCCCGGGGAGAGCTCCTACAATGAGCAGTTCTTC. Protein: CASSPGESSYNEQFF.

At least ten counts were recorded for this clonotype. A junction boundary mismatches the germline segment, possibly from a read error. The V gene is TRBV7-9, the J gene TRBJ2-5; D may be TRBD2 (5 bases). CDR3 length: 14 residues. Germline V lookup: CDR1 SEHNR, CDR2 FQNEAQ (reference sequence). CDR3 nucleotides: TGCGCCAGCAGCTTGCTTCGGGGACAAGAGACCCAGTACTTC. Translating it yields CASSLLRGQETQYF.

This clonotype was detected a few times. The CDR3, as DNA: TGTGCCAGCAGCCGGGGTTGGGGTAATGAAAAACTGTTTTTT. It encodes CASSRGWGNEKLFF. The chain carries TRBV7-3 and TRBJ1-4; no definite D call. The CDR3 length is 14 residues. Germline CDR1 reads SGHTA; CDR2 reads FQGTGA. V dropped 5 bases and J dropped 4 bases, with 11 bases sitting between them.

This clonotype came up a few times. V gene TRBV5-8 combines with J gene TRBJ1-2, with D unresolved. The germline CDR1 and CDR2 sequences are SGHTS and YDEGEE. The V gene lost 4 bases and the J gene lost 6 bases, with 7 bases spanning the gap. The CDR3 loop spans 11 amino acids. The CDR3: CASSPDNGYTF. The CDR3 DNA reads TGTGCCAGCAGCCCTGACAATGGCTACACCTTC. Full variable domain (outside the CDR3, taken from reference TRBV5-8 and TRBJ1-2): EAGVTQSPTHLIKTRGQQATLRCSPISGHTSVYWYQQALGLGLQFLLWYDEGEERNRGNFPPRFSGRQFPNYSSELNVNALELEDSALYLCASSPDNGYTFGSGTRLTVV.

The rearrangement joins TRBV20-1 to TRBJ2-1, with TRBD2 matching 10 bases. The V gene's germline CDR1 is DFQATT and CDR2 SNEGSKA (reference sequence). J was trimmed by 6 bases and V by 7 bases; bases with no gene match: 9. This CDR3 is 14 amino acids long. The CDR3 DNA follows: TGCAGTGGAAACAGCGGGAGGGGCCCCAATGAGCAGTTCTTC. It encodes CSGNSGRGPNEQFF.

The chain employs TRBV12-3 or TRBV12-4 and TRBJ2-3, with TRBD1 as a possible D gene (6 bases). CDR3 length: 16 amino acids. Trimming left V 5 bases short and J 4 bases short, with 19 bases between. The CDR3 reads CASSATGKGRADTQYF. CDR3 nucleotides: TGTGCCAGCAGTGCTACAGGGAAAGGGAGAGCAGATACGCAGTATTTT.

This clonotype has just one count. CDR3 coding DNA: TGTGCCAGCAGTTTATCGTGGTCCTACAATGAGCAGTTCTTC. It is translated as CASSLSWSYNEQFF. The chain joins TRBV27 to TRBJ2-1; no clear D gene. CDR1 MNHEY and CDR2 SMNVEV come from the germline V gene (reference sequence). The CDR3 covers 14 residues. V lost 0 bases and J 1 base, leaving 4 bases between the germline ends.

CDR3 coding DNA: TGTGCCAGCAGCGGAATCCCCCGGGGGCAAAAGGATGAGCAGTTCTTC. As protein: CASSGIPRGQKDEQFF. This chain connects TRBV7-9 to TRBJ2-1; D might be TRBD1 or TRBD2, each matching 6 bases. Germline V gene data show CDR1 as SEHNR and CDR2 as FQNEAQ (reference sequence). V was trimmed by 5 bases and J by 8 bases, leaving 22 bases between them. This CDR3 region has 16 residues.

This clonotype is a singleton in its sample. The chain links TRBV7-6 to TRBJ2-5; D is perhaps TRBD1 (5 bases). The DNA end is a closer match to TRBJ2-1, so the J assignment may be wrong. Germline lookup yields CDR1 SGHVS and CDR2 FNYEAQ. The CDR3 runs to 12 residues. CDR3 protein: CASSIQAYEQFF. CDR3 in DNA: TGTGCCAGCAGCATACAGGCCTATGAGCAGTTCTTC.

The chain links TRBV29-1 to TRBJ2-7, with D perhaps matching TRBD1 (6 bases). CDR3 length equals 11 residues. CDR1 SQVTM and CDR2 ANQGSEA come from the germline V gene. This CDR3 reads CNGNRVLEQYF. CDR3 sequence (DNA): TGCAACGGTAACAGGGTGCTCGAGCAGTACTTC.

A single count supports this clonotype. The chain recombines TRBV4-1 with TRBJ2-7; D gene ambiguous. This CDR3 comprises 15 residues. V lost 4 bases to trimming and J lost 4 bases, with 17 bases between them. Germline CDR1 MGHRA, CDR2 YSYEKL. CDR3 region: CASSPFDQIQYEQYF. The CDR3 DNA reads TGCGCCAGCAGCCCATTCGACCAGATTCAATACGAGCAGTACTTC.

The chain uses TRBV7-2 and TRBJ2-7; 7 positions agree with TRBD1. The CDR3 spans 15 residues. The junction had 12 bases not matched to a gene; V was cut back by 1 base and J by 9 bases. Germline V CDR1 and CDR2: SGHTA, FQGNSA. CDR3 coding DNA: TGTGCCAGCAGCTTAGGGCCACAGGGGCAAAAGGCGCAGTACTTC. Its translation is CASSLGPQGQKAQYF.

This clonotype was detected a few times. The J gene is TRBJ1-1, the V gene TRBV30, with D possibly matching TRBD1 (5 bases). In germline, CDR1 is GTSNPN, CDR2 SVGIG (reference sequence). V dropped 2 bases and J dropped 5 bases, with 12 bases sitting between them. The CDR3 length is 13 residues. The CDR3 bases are TGTGCCTGGAGTAGCAGGGATTGGACTGAAGCTTTCTTT. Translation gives CAWSSRDWTEAFF.

This chain's CDR3 is CASRETGTGTTGELFF. Written as DNA, the CDR3 is TGTGCCAGCAGGGAAACCGGGACAGGGACCACCGGGGAGCTGTTTTTT. The chain uses TRBV14 and TRBJ2-2; 9 positions agree with TRBD1. The germline V gene has CDR1 SGHDN and CDR2 FVKESK. The CDR3 loop spans 16 amino acids. J gave up 4 bases and V 6 bases, and 9 bases lay outside the gene matches.

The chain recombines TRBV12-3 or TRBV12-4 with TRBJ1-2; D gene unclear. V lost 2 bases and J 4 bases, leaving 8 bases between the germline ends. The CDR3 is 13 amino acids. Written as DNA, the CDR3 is TGTGCCAGCAGTTTAAAGGAGATCTATGGCTACACCTTC. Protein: CASSLKEIYGYTF.

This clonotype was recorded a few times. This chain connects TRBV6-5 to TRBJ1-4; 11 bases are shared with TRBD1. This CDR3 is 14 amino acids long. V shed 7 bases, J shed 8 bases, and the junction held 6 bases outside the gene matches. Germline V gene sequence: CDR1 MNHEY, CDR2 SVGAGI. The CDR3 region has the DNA TGTGCCAGCAAAAACCGGGACAGGGGGGAAAAACTGTTTTTT. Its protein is CASKNRDRGEKLFF.

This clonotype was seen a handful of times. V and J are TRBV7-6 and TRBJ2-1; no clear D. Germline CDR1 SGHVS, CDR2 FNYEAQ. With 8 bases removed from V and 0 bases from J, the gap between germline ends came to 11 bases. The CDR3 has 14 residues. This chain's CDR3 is CASVGWSSYNEQFF. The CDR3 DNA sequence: TGTGCCAGCGTGGGCTGGAGCTCCTACAATGAGCAGTTCTTC. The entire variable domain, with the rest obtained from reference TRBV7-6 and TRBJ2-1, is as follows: GAGVSQSPRYKVTKRGQDVALRCDPISGHVSLYWYRQALGQGPEFLTYFNYEAQQDKSGLPNDRFSAERPEGSISTLTIQRTEQRDSAMYRCASVGWSSYNEQFFGPGTRLTVL.

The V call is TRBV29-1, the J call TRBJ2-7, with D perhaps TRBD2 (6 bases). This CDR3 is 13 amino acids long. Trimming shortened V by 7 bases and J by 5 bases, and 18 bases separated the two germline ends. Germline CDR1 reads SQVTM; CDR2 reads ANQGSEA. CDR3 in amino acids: CSAGRSPGDEQYF. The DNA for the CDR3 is TGCAGCGCTGGGAGGAGTCCAGGCGACGAGCAGTACTTC.